The rows below give T cell receptor beta chains drawn from one sample of a study of shared clonotypes between healthy human individuals. Method: immunoSEQ multiplex PCR; TCRdb's copy keeps in-frame clones and lacks some. This table has over 700,000 clones, around 70% appearing once. Specimen: memory CD4+ T cells sorted from blood. These receptors were collected from a young woman in good health. CDR3s include the opening cysteine and the closing phenylalanine or tryptophan. The order of the fields is V gene, J gene, CDR3 protein.

V: TRBV2
J: TRBJ2-2
CDR3: CASSRTSSNTGELFF

V: TRBV6-4
J: TRBJ2-2
CDR3: CASSDGDRETGELFF

V: TRBV6-1
J: TRBJ2-7
CDR3: CASSSESYEQYF

V: TRBV19
J: TRBJ2-2
CDR3: CASSIGRVAGELFF

V: TRBV2
J: TRBJ1-1
CDR3: CASSDRGITEAFF

V: TRBV28
J: TRBJ1-5
CDR3: CASSFRVNQPQHF

V: TRBV5-6
J: TRBJ1-5
CDR3: CASSSAGLNQPQHF

V: TRBV28
J: TRBJ1-5
CDR3: CASRGASNQPQHF

V: TRBV21-1
J: TRBJ1-2
CDR3: CASSFDRGKGYTF

V: TRBV10-3
J: TRBJ1-5
CDR3: CASRPTLGSNQPQHF